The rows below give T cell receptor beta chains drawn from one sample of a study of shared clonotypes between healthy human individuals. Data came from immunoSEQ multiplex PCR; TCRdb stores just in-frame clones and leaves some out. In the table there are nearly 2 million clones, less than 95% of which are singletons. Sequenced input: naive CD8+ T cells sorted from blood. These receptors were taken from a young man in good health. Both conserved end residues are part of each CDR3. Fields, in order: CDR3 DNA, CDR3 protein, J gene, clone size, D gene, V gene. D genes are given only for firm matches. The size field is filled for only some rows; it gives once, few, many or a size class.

DNA: TGTGCCATCAGTGATGGAGGGAATGAGCAGTTCTTC
CDR3: CAISDGGNEQFF
J: TRBJ2-1
size: .
D: .
V: TRBV10-3

DNA: TGTGCCAGCGGGCTCGACGGTGACTACGAGCAGTACTTC
CDR3: CASGLDGDYEQYF
J: TRBJ2-7
size: .
D: .
V: TRBV7-6

DNA: TGTGCCAGCTCCCTATCGGGGGAAAGCTACGAGCAGTACTTC
CDR3: CASSLSGESYEQYF
J: TRBJ2-7
size: .
D: .
V: TRBV6-1

DNA: TGTGCCAGCAGCCTCCAGGGGGGGCAGCTTTTAAATTCACCCCTCCACTTT
CDR3: CASSLQGGQLLNSPLHF
J: TRBJ1-6
size: .
D: .
V: TRBV21-1

DNA: TGTGCCAGCAGTTTACAGGGGTTGACAGATACGCAGTATTTT
CDR3: CASSLQGLTDTQYF
J: TRBJ2-3
size: once
D: .
V: TRBV27

DNA: TGTGCCAGCAGTTTACAGGGATCCTACGAGCAGTACTTC
CDR3: CASSLQGSYEQYF
J: TRBJ2-7
size: .
D: .
V: TRBV27

DNA: TGTGCCAGCAGCCCCCTGACCGGGGAGCTGTTTTTT
CDR3: CASSPLTGELFF
J: TRBJ2-2
size: .
D: .
V: TRBV2

DNA: TGTGCCAGCAGCTTAGTAGCGGAGCTGTTTTTT
CDR3: CASSLVAELFF
J: TRBJ2-2
size: once
D: .
V: TRBV11-2

DNA: TGTGCCAGCAGATTAGGGGCCTCCGGCTACGAGCAGTACTTC
CDR3: CASRLGASGYEQYF
J: TRBJ2-7
size: .
D: .
V: TRBV13

DNA: TGCGCCAGCAGCCAAGAGTGGACAGCGGACACTGAAGCTTTCTTT
CDR3: CASSQEWTADTEAFF
J: TRBJ1-1
size: .
D: .
V: TRBV4-1

DNA: TGTGCCACCACGGCTACGCCCTCCTCCTACGAGCAGTACTTC
CDR3: CATTATPSSYEQYF
J: TRBJ2-7
size: .
D: .
V: TRBV7-9

DNA: TGTGCCAGCAGTCCTGTGACAGGGGTGGAGCAGTACTTC
CDR3: CASSPVTGVEQYF
J: TRBJ2-7
size: .
D: TRBD1
V: TRBV27

DNA: TGTGCCAGCAGCCCTCGGAACGACAATGAGCAGTTCTTC
CDR3: CASSPRNDNEQFF
J: TRBJ2-1
size: .
D: .
V: TRBV7-9

DNA: TGTGCCAGTGCTGGGACAGGGGGCCAAGAGACCCAGTACTTC
CDR3: CASAGTGGQETQYF
J: TRBJ2-5
size: .
D: TRBD1
V: TRBV19

DNA: TGTGCCAGCAGCTTAAAACAGGGGTTCTCTGGAAACACCATATATTTT
CDR3: CASSLKQGFSGNTIYF
J: TRBJ1-3
size: .
D: TRBD1
V: TRBV7-9

DNA: TGCGCCAGCAGCTTGGCAGGGGGCACCGGGGAGCTGTTTTTT
CDR3: CASSLAGGTGELFF
J: TRBJ2-2
size: .
D: TRBD1
V: TRBV5-1

DNA: TGCGCCAGCAGCCAAGATGGTGACAGGCTGTATGGCTACACCTTC
CDR3: CASSQDGDRLYGYTF
J: TRBJ1-2
size: .
D: .
V: TRBV4-3

DNA: TGTGCCAGCAGCTTTCCCGGGGAGGGCTACGAGCAGTACTTC
CDR3: CASSFPGEGYEQYF
J: TRBJ2-7
size: .
D: TRBD2
V: TRBV5-8

DNA: TGCGCCAGCAGCCAAGATCCTCAGCCGGGTTCACCCCTCCACTTT
CDR3: CASSQDPQPGSPLHF
J: TRBJ1-6
size: .
D: .
V: TRBV4-1

DNA: TGTGCCAGCAGCGGGGATCCATGGGCGGAGGAATTTGACGCAGATACGCAGTATTTT
CDR3: CASSGDPWAEEFDADTQYF
J: TRBJ2-3
size: .
D: .
V: TRBV7-6

DNA: TGTGCCAGCAGCTTTAGGACTAGCGCCTACGAGCAGTACTTC
CDR3: CASSFRTSAYEQYF
J: TRBJ2-7
size: .
D: TRBD2
V: TRBV5-6

DNA: TGCGCCAGCAGCCAAGATAGGTCTGTCGGAGTCTCCTACAATGAGCAGTTCTTC
CDR3: CASSQDRSVGVSYNEQFF
J: TRBJ2-1
size: .
D: .
V: TRBV4-3

DNA: TGCGCCAGCAGCCAAGACGCACTAGCGGGAGGATTCAATGAGCAGTTCTTC
CDR3: CASSQDALAGGFNEQFF
J: TRBJ2-1
size: .
D: TRBD2
V: TRBV4-3

DNA: TGTGCCAGCAGCTTAACCACCTCCTACGAGCAGTACTTC
CDR3: CASSLTTSYEQYF
J: TRBJ2-7
size: .
D: .
V: TRBV6-1

DNA: TGCGCCAGCAGCCAAGATCATCTAGGGCAGTACGAGCAGTACTTC
CDR3: CASSQDHLGQYEQYF
J: TRBJ2-7
size: many
D: .
V: TRBV4-3

DNA: TGTGCCAGCAGCCTTAGCGGGGGGTATGAGCAGTACTTC
CDR3: CASSLSGGYEQYF
J: TRBJ2-7
size: .
D: TRBD2
V: TRBV7-9

DNA: TGTGCCAGCAGCGTAGTTAGCTCTCCGAACAATGAGCAGTTCTTC
CDR3: CASSVVSSPNNEQFF
J: TRBJ2-1
size: .
D: .
V: TRBV9

DNA: TGTGCCAGCAGCAACGGCGCGGCTAGCGGGAGAGGGACGGGGGAGCAGTACTTC
CDR3: CASSNGAASGRGTGEQYF
J: TRBJ2-7
size: .
D: TRBD2
V: TRBV7-8

DNA: TGTGCCAGCAGTGAAGACCACCACAGGGGCAGGAACACTGAAGCTTTCTTT
CDR3: CASSEDHHRGRNTEAFF
J: TRBJ1-1
size: .
D: TRBD1
V: TRBV2

DNA: TGTGCCAGCAGTTACTCTGGGACTAGCTCCTACGAGCAGTACTTC
CDR3: CASSYSGTSSYEQYF
J: TRBJ2-7
size: .
D: TRBD2
V: TRBV6-5

DNA: TGTGCCAGCTTAACAGGGGTAGATGGCTACACCTTC
CDR3: CASLTGVDGYTF
J: TRBJ1-2
size: .
D: TRBD1
V: TRBV27

DNA: TGTGCCAGCAGCATGCGACAGGGGGTAAAATCCTACGAGCAGTACTTC
CDR3: CASSMRQGVKSYEQYF
J: TRBJ2-7
size: .
D: TRBD1
V: TRBV13

DNA: TGTGCCAGTAGTCCGAACACTGAAGCTTTCTTT
CDR3: CASSPNTEAFF
J: TRBJ1-1
size: .
D: .
V: TRBV19

DNA: TGTGCCAGCAGCGTACCAGCAGGGGTGAACACCGGGGAGCTGTTTTTT
CDR3: CASSVPAGVNTGELFF
J: TRBJ2-2
size: .
D: .
V: TRBV9

DNA: TGTGCCAGCAGTTCCGTGGGGGAGACGAACACCGGGGAGCTGTTTTTT
CDR3: CASSSVGETNTGELFF
J: TRBJ2-2
size: .
D: .
V: TRBV27

DNA: TGTGCCAGCAGCCCGGGGTCAGGCTACGGCTACACCTTC
CDR3: CASSPGSGYGYTF
J: TRBJ1-2
size: .
D: .
V: TRBV27

DNA: TGTGCCAGCAGCTTAGCGCTCGTTATGACAGAAAAACTGTTTTTT
CDR3: CASSLALVMTEKLFF
J: TRBJ1-4
size: .
D: .
V: TRBV7-2

DNA: TGTGCCAGCAGCTTGCTGGAGGGGGTTAACTATGGCTACACCTTC
CDR3: CASSLLEGVNYGYTF
J: TRBJ1-2
size: .
D: .
V: TRBV5-6

DNA: TGTGCCAGCAGCGTAGGAGGAGGGACCGGGGAGCTGTTTTTT
CDR3: CASSVGGGTGELFF
J: TRBJ2-2
size: .
D: .
V: TRBV9

DNA: TGTGCCAGCAGTTACTCTCTCCAGGGGCTTAAAAACATTCAGTACTTC
CDR3: CASSYSLQGLKNIQYF
J: TRBJ2-4
size: few
D: .
V: TRBV6-6